Below are 16 T cell receptor beta chains sequenced from a single sample in a study of cytomegalovirus exposure and HLA in healthy donors. The PCR made use of 60 Vbeta and 13 Jbeta primers. The assay was immunoSEQ multiplex PCR, and TCRdb's table has in-frame clones only and misses some. The sample consists of more than 95,000 clones, 75% to 85% of them appearing once. The specimen was PBMCs. These receptors originate from a woman aged 45-60 years in good health and CMV-seropositive.

A single count supports this clone. The V call is TRBV30, the J call TRBJ1-4; D uncertain. Between the trimmed V and J ends, which lost 4 bases and 4 bases, there was a span of 13 bases. The germline V gene encodes CDR1 GTSNPN and CDR2 SVGIG (reference sequence). This CDR3 region has 14 residues. CDR3 nucleotide sequence: TGTGCCTGGAACCGGGAGGCAGTTAATGAAAAACTGTTTTTT. Its protein product is CAWNREAVNEKLFF.

The CDR3 sequence is CASSLGGTSYNEQFF. The CDR3 DNA reads TGTGCCAGCAGCTTAGGCGGGACTTCCTACAATGAGCAGTTCTTC. The chain couples TRBV7-2 to TRBJ2-1; TRBD2 is a possible D gene (6 bases). Germline-derived CDR1 and CDR2 are SGHTA and FQGNSA. V was cut by 1 base and J by 1 base, with 8 bases left in between. This CDR3 contains 15 residues.

This chain links TRBV30 with TRBJ2-3; weak D call: TRBD2 (5 bases). The CDR3 spans 14 residues. Germline-derived CDR1 and CDR2 are GTSNPN and SVGIG (reference sequence). The V end was cut by 3 bases, the J end by 3 bases, with 13 bases between. The CDR3 DNA follows: TGTGCCTGGAGGGATCCGGGGAAAACAGATACGCAGTATTTT. This translates into CAWRDPGKTDTQYF.

The CDR3 bases are TGTGCCAGCAGTTCGGGACAGGTCGGCACAGATACGCAGTATTTT. Translated: CASSSGQVGTDTQYF. The chain is built from TRBV27 and TRBJ2-3, with 8 positions matching TRBD1. The CDR3 spans 15 residues. In germline, CDR1 is MNHEY, CDR2 SMNVEV (reference sequence). V was pared by 4 bases and J by 1 base, with 4 bases of the junction left unmatched.

The V gene is TRBV7-3, the J gene TRBJ2-7; D gene uncertain. Germline lookup yields CDR1 SGHTA and CDR2 FQGTGA. The V gene lost 5 bases and the J gene lost 3 bases, with 11 bases spanning the gap. The CDR3 loop spans 13 amino acids. CDR3 coding DNA: TGTGCCAGCAGCCCAGGAAGCCACTACGAGCAGTACTTC. This encodes CASSPGSHYEQYF.

A few counts support this clone. The genes are TRBV5-4 and TRBJ2-2; 8 bases align to TRBD2. The germline V gene has CDR1 SGHNT and CDR2 YYREEE (reference sequence). CDR3 size: 16 residues. Losses at the gene ends were 3 bases for V and 4 bases for J; bases not matched to a gene: 8. The CDR3 protein is CASSSMAGGITGELFF. DNA for the CDR3: TGTGCCAGCAGCTCTATGGCGGGAGGTATCACCGGGGAGCTGTTTTTT. The full variable domain, with the rest looked up from reference TRBV5-4 and TRBJ2-2, is ETGVTQSPTHLIKTRGQQVTLRCSSQSGHNTVSWYQQALGQGPQFIFQYYREEENGRGNFPPRFSGLQFPNYSSELNVNALELDDSALYLCASSSMAGGITGELFFGEGSRLTVL.

The rearrangement uses TRBV20-1 and TRBJ1-1, with D hard to call. V dropped 5 bases and J dropped 1 base, with 5 bases sitting between them. Germline-derived CDR1 and CDR2 are DFQATT and SNEGSKA (reference sequence). CDR3 size: 11 residues. DNA for the CDR3: TGCAGTGCTGTCAGGAACACTGAAGCTTTCTTT. It specifies CSAVRNTEAFF.

The J gene is TRBJ2-5, the V gene TRBV6-1; TRBD1 aligns across 10 bases. The CDR3 is 14 residues long. The germline V gene encodes CDR1 MNHNS and CDR2 SASEGT. V dropped 8 bases and J dropped 4; count of bases not matched to a gene: 7. CDR3 sequence: CASDRDRGGETQYF. In DNA form, the CDR3 reads TGTGCCAGCGACCGGGACAGGGGTGGAGAGACCCAGTACTTC.

The CDR3 loop reads CASSQGQGKAYNEQFF. For the CDR3, the DNA is TGTGCCAGCAGCCAAGGACAGGGAAAGGCGTACAATGAGCAGTTCTTC. This chain uses TRBV4-2 with TRBJ2-1; 7 bases map to TRBD1. Germline values: CDR1 LGHNA, CDR2 YNFKEQ. The CDR3 runs to 16 residues. V dropped 1 base and J dropped 4; count of bases not matched to a gene: 7.

The chain is built from TRBV9 and TRBJ2-2; 8 bases are a match to TRBD1. The germline V gene has CDR1 SGDLS and CDR2 YYNGEE. There are 15 residues in the CDR3. With V trimmed by 2 bases and J by 4 bases, 4 bases remained unmatched. CDR3 nucleotides: TGTGCCAGCAGCGTCGGACAGGGTAGCACCGGGGAGCTGTTTTTT. It codes for CASSVGQGSTGELFF.

This clone was seen just once. The chain links TRBV11-3 to TRBJ2-1; D gene unclear. The CDR3 is 9 residues long. Between the trimmed V and J ends, which lost 7 bases and 8 bases, there was a span of 3 bases. The V gene's germline CDR1 is SGHNT and CDR2 YENEEA. For the CDR3, the DNA is TGTGCCAGCACTTATGAGCAGTTCTTC. Translating gives CASTYEQFF.

This clone was counted once. V gene TRBV13 combines with J gene TRBJ2-7; 9 nucleotides agree with TRBD1. Germline CDR1 PRHDT, CDR2 FYEKMQ (reference sequence). The junction had 4 bases not matched to a gene; V was cut back by 10 bases and J by 0 bases. The CDR3 runs 13 residues. As DNA, the CDR3 is TGTGCCACCGGACAGGGGCACTCCTACGAGCAGTACTTC. It yields the protein CATGQGHSYEQYF.

This sequence joins TRBV4-1 and TRBJ1-5; possibly TRBD1 for D (6 bases). V shed 3 bases and J shed 4 bases, with 16 bases lying between them. The CDR3 has 16 residues. In germline, CDR1 is MGHRA, CDR2 YSYEKL. CDR3 sequence reads: CASSHPRGQLNQPQHF. As DNA, the CDR3 is TGCGCCAGCAGCCACCCCCGAGGACAGCTAAATCAGCCCCAGCATTTT.

The gene calls are TRBV20-1 and TRBJ1-2, with D unclear. Germline V gene data show CDR1 as DFQATT and CDR2 as SNEGSKA (reference sequence). V was shortened by 5 bases and J by 7 bases, with 8 bases between the two germline ends. This CDR3 comprises 10 residues. The DNA of the CDR3 is TGCAGTGCTGCACGGGGTGGCTACACCTTC. It yields the protein CSAARGGYTF.

This chain joins TRBV6-5 and TRBJ2-7, with TRBD1 matching 8 bases. This CDR3 has 16 residues. CDR1 is MNHEY and CDR2 is SVGAGI in the germline V gene. With V trimmed by 2 bases and J by 3 bases, 9 bases remained unmatched. The CDR3 spells CASSYTSGTGYYEQYF. CDR3 nucleotides: TGTGCCAGCAGTTACACCTCCGGGACAGGATACTACGAGCAGTACTTC.

Written as DNA, the CDR3 is TGTGCCACCAGCAGAGATAGGGGCGACGGCTACACCTTC. This codes for CATSRDRGDGYTF. This chain joins TRBV15 and TRBJ1-2; possible D gene TRBD1, 5 bases. Germline-derived CDR1 and CDR2 are LNHNV and YYDKDF (reference sequence). CDR3 length equals 13 residues. V was cut by 0 bases and J by 8 bases, with 10 bases left in between. Combining the CDR3 with reference TRBV15 and TRBJ1-2 gives the whole variable domain DAMVIQNPRYQVTQFGKPVTLSCSQTLNHNVMYWYQQKSSQAPKLLFHYYDKDFNNEADTPDNFQSRRPNTSFCFLDIRSPGLGDTAMYLCATSRDRGDGYTFGSGTRLTVV.